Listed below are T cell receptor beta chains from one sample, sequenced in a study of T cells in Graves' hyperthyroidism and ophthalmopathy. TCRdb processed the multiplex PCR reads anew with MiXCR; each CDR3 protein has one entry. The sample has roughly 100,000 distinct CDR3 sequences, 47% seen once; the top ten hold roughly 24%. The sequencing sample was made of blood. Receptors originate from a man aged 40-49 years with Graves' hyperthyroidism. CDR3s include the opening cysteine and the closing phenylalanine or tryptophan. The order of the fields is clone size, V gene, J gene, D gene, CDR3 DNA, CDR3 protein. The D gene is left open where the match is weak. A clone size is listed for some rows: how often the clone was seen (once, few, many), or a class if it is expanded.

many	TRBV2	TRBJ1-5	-	TGTGCCAGCCACCGGGACGGACGGGATCAGCCCCAGCATTTT	CASHRDGRDQPQHF
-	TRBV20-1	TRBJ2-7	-	TGCAGTGCGGAGGGGTGGCACTCCTACGAGCAGTACTTC	CSAEGWHSYEQYF
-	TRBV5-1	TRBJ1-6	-	TGCGCCGGCGGCTTCGGGGCAGGGGATAATTCACCCCTCCACTTT	CAGGFGAGDNSPLHF
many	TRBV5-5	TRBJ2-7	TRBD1	TGTGCCAGCAGCTCCGCCGGGACAGGGGCCTACGAGCAGTACTTC	CASSSAGTGAYEQYF
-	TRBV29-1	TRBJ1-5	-	TGCAGCGCCAATCATGACAGGTTCCAGTCCCAGCGTTTT	CSANHDRFQSQRF
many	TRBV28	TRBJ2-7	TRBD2	TGTGCCAGCAAGGACCAGCGGGAGTTCTACGAGCAGTACTTC	CASKDQREFYEQYF
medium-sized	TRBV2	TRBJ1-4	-	TGTGCCAGTATGCTGGTGTCTAAGGAAAAACTGTTTTTT	CASMLVSKEKLFF
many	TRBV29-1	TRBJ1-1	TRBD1	TGCAGCGCCTCCGGGACAGGGCACATCCCTGAAGCTTTCTTT	CSASGTGHIPEAFF
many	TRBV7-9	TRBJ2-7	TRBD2	TGTGCCAGCAGCTTAACTAGCGGATCCGGCGAGCAGTACTTC	CASSLTSGSGEQYF
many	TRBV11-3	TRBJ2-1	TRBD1	TGTGCCAGCAGCTTAGAAGGGGACAGCGAGCAGTTCTTC	CASSLEGDSEQFF
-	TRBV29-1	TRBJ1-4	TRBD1	TGCAGCGTTCTACGGGACAGGGACGAAAAACTGTTTTTT	CSVLRDRDEKLFF
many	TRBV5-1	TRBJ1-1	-	TGCGCCAGCAGCTTCGAGGGTCTGAACACTGAAGCTTTCTTT	CASSFEGLNTEAFF
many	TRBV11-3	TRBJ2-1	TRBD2	TGTGCCAGCAGCTTAGATCTCGGGGCGGGAGGCCATGAGCAGTTCTTC	CASSLDLGAGGHEQFF
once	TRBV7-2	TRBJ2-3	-	TGTGCCAGCAGCTTCAGGGGGAGGGGGCGAACAGATACGCAGTATTTT	CASSFRGRGRTDTQYF
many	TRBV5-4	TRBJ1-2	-	TGTGCCAGCAATAAAGGGGGGGGTAGGAATGGCTACACCTTC	CASNKGGGRNGYTF
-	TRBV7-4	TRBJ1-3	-	TGTGCCAGCAGCTTAGCGGCAGGGCTTTCCGGAAACACCATATATTTT	CASSLAAGLSGNTIYF
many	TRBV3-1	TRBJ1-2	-	TGTGCCAGCAGCCCCGAACAGGGTAGTAGTGGCTACACCTTC	CASSPEQGSSGYTF
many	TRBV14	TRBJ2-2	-	TGTGCCAGCAGCCCCAGGGTGTACACCGGGGAGCTGTTTTTT	CASSPRVYTGELFF
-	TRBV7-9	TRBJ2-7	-	TGTGCCAGCAGCTCCTTAGTAGACAGGTCCTACGAGCAGTACTTC	CASSSLVDRSYEQYF
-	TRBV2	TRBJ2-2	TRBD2	TGTGCCAGCAGTGAAGGGACTAGCGACACCGGGGAGCTGTTTTTT	CASSEGTSDTGELFF
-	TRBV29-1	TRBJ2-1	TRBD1	TGCAGCGCCCTTGTTCCTAACGGGGACAGCTACAATGAGCAGTTCTTC	CSALVPNGDSYNEQFF
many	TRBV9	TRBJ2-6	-	TGTGCCAGCAGCCCGGGTTCGGGGGCCAACGTCCTGACTTTC	CASSPGSGANVLTF
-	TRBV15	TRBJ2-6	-	TGTGCCACCAGCAGAGATCGTTCCAGGGTGATGACTTTC	CATSRDRSRVMTF
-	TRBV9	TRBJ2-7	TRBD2	TGTGCCAGCAGCGGCGCCCCCCAGGGACTAGCGGTATACGAGCAGTACTTC	CASSGAPQGLAVYEQYF
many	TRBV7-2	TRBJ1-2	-	TGTGCCAGCAGGCTGACAGCGGTCTATGGCTACACCTTC	CASRLTAVYGYTF
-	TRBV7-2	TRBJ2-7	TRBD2	TGTGCCAGCAGCTTAGTAAGACTAGCTTACGAGCAGTACTTC	CASSLVRLAYEQYF
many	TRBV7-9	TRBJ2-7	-	TGTGCCAGCAGCTTCACCTACGAGCAGTACTTC	CASSFTYEQYF